These 27 T cell receptor beta chains share one sample of origin, sequenced in a study of CD8 T cells in Susac syndrome. Reverse transcription of roughly 0.5 to 1 ug RNA was performed with random hexamers. TCRdb recomputed calls from the immunoSEQ multiplex PCR reads with MiXCR, one row per CDR3 protein. The sample contains about 300,000 distinct CDR3 sequences, about 91% of which appear only once. The sample was CD4+ T cells from PBMCs. The source of these receptors is a human donor with multiple sclerosis.

This chain links TRBV12-3 or TRBV12-4 with TRBJ2-3; D is uncertain. This CDR3 region has 15 residues. V was cut by 5 bases and J by 5 bases, with 17 bases left in between. The CDR3 region is CASSAILRLGDTQYF. The CDR3 DNA follows: TGTGCCAGCAGTGCCATTCTCCGTCTTGGAGATACGCAGTATTTT.

The V and J genes are TRBV11-2 and TRBJ1-1, with D perhaps matching TRBD1 (6 bases). The CDR3 covers 15 residues. The germline V gene has CDR1 SGHAT and CDR2 FQNNGV. V lost 0 bases and J 0 bases, leaving 8 bases between the germline ends. This chain's CDR3 is CASSLEDRMNTEAFF. Here the CDR3 DNA reads TGTGCCAGCAGCTTAGAGGACAGAATGAACACTGAAGCTTTCTTT. Filled out from reference TRBV11-2 and TRBJ1-1, the complete variable domain reads EAGVAQSPRYKIIEKRQSVAFWCNPISGHATLYWYQQILGQGPKLLIQFQNNGVVDDSQLPKDRFSAERLKGVDSTLKIQPAKLEDSAVYLCASSLEDRMNTEAFFGQGTRLTVV.

This chain uses TRBV4-1 with TRBJ1-2; 9 nucleotides match TRBD1. The CDR3 covers 19 residues. V lost 3 bases, J lost 2 bases, and 16 bases stayed unmatched. Per the germline V gene, CDR1 is MGHRA and CDR2 is YSYEKL. CDR3 nucleotides: TGCGCCAGCAGCCATGGTGCTGTTCGCCGGGACAGGGCCAACTATGGCTACACCTTC. Amino acids: CASSHGAVRRDRANYGYTF.

This clonotype was observed once. The chain recombines TRBV5-1 with TRBJ2-5; D is perhaps TRBD1 (6 bases). Germline V CDR1 and CDR2: SGHRS, YFSETQ. Between the trimmed V and J ends, which lost 0 bases and 1 base, there was a span of 7 bases. The CDR3 totals 14 residues. In nucleotides, the CDR3 is TGCGCCAGCAGCTTGGTGACAGGCCAAGAGACCCAGTACTTC. This sequence encodes CASSLVTGQETQYF.

This clonotype was found once. The chain recombines TRBV5-1 with TRBJ2-7; 7 bases line up with TRBD2. The CDR3 totals 14 residues. V gave up 3 bases and J gave up 2 bases; unmatched junction bases: 5. CDR1 and CDR2 (germline): SGHRS, YFSETQ. CDR3 amino acids: CASSWESGTYEQYF. In DNA form, the CDR3 reads TGCGCCAGCAGCTGGGAAAGCGGGACCTACGAGCAGTACTTC. The whole variable domain, filled in from reference TRBV5-1 and TRBJ2-7, reads KAGVTQTPRYLIKTRGQQVTLSCSPISGHRSVSWYQQTPGQGLQFLFEYFSETQRNKGNFPGRFSGRQFSNSRSEMNVSTLELGDSALYLCASSWESGTYEQYFGPGTRLTVT.

The V gene is TRBV30, the J gene TRBJ1-4; 9 bases align to TRBD1. The CDR3 loop spans 13 amino acids. After removal of 3 bases from V and 7 bases from J, the junction contained 3 bases not matched to a gene. CDR1 GTSNPN and CDR2 SVGIG come from the germline V gene (reference sequence). The CDR3: CAWRDRGVEKLFF. CDR3 in DNA: TGTGCCTGGAGAGACAGGGGGGTTGAAAAACTGTTTTTT.

This clonotype was counted a single time. The chain carries TRBV6-4 and TRBJ1-2; 7 bases align to TRBD1. The CDR3 totals 16 residues. Trimming cost V 2 bases and J 8 bases; bases outside gene matches: 14. Germline CDR1 reads MRHNA; CDR2 reads SNTAGT. The CDR3 DNA is TGTGCCAGCAGTGACGGGGCAGGGGGAGCTCATGGCGGCTACACCTTC. This translates into CASSDGAGGAHGGYTF.

This chain links TRBV6-1 with TRBJ2-1; 10 nucleotides align to TRBD2. Per germline, CDR1 MNHNS and CDR2 SASEGT. The CDR3 totals 17 residues. V dropped 2 bases and J dropped 4; count of bases not matched to a gene: 8. The CDR3 DNA reads TGTGCCAGCAGTGAAAAGGTGGCTAGCGGGGGTTACAATGAGCAGTTCTTC. Translating it yields CASSEKVASGGYNEQFF.

This chain joins TRBV7-3 and TRBJ2-7, with 14 bases aligning to TRBD2. There are 16 residues in the CDR3. CDR1 is SGHTA and CDR2 is FQGTGA in the germline V gene. The V and J ends lost 0 bases and 4 bases, in that order; junction bases with no gene match: 2. CDR3 region: CASSLTGTSGSYEQYF. As DNA, the CDR3 is TGTGCCAGCAGCTTAACGGGGACTAGCGGGAGTTACGAGCAGTACTTC. Full variable domain (missing parts from reference TRBV7-3 and TRBJ2-7): GAGVSQTPSNKVTEKGKYVELRCDPISGHTALYWYRQSLGQGPEFLIYFQGTGAADDSGLPNDRFFAVRPEGSVSTLKIQRTERGDSAVYLCASSLTGTSGSYEQYFGPGTRLTVT.

V and J are TRBV14 and TRBJ2-7, with D possibly being TRBD1 or TRBD2 (5 bases each). Germline V gene lookup returns CDR1 SGHDN and CDR2 FVKESK. This CDR3 is 13 amino acids long. The V end was cut by 0 bases, the J end by 12 bases, with 15 bases between. CDR3 residues: CASSQDRNRRLYF. The CDR3 bases are TGTGCCAGCAGCCAAGATAGGAACAGGAGGTTGTACTTC.

The J gene is TRBJ2-3, the V gene TRBV25-1; no clear D gene. The V gene lost 6 bases and the J gene lost 6 bases, with 19 bases spanning the gap. The V gene's germline CDR1 is MGHDK and CDR2 SYGVNS. The CDR3 length is 15 residues. The chain's CDR3 is CASSPGSRRMDTQYF. CDR3 nucleotide sequence: TGTGCCAGCAGCCCAGGTTCGCGGAGAATGGATACGCAGTATTTT.

The chain is built from TRBV29-1 and TRBJ2-1; 14 nucleotides line up with TRBD2. There are 15 residues in the CDR3. Germline loops: CDR1 SQVTM, CDR2 ANQGSEA. Germline trimming cut 6 bases from V and 3 bases from J; bases unmatched to any gene: 4. The CDR3 nucleotides read TGCAGCGTGCGGACTAGCGGGGGGTTCTACAATGAGCAGTTCTTC. Protein product: CSVRTSGGFYNEQFF.

V gene TRBV12-3 or TRBV12-4 combines with J gene TRBJ2-1; a weak D match, TRBD2 (6 bases). The V end was cut by 0 bases, the J end by 4 bases, with 10 bases between. The CDR3 is made up of 15 amino acids. For the CDR3, the DNA is TGTGCCAGCAGTTTAGCGTCTAGCGTGTACAATGAGCAGTTCTTC. It is translated as CASSLASSVYNEQFF.

As concerns this clonotype: Mismatch with germline at one junction end may stem from a read error. The chain is built from TRBV20-1 and TRBJ2-7; 9 nucleotides match TRBD2. This CDR3 spans 16 amino acids. Germline V gene sequence: CDR1 DFQATT, CDR2 SNEGSKA (reference sequence). CDR3 amino acids: CSVRPSGIGPNYEQYF. The CDR3, as DNA: TGCAGTGTTAGACCTAGCGGGATTGGGCCAAACTACGAGCAGTACTTC.

This chain uses TRBV29-1 with TRBJ1-2; 7 bases map to TRBD1. Germline trimming cut 4 bases from V and 9 bases from J; bases unmatched to any gene: 5. Per the germline V gene, CDR1 is SQVTM and CDR2 is ANQGSEA. CDR3 length: 11 residues. CDR3 sequence: CSVGQGGSYTF. DNA for the CDR3: TGCAGCGTTGGACAGGGAGGAAGCTACACCTTC.

The rearrangement uses TRBV30 and TRBJ2-3; TRBD2 matches at 10 bases. The V gene's germline CDR1 is GTSNPN and CDR2 SVGIG (reference sequence). The CDR3 consists of 17 residues. The junction had 8 bases not matched to a gene; V was cut back by 0 bases and J by 2 bases. CDR3 bases: TGTGCCTGGAGTGTGGGATGGACTAGCGGATTCACAGATACGCAGTATTTT. This encodes CAWSVGWTSGFTDTQYF.

This sequence joins TRBV6-2 or TRBV6-3 and TRBJ1-2; possibly TRBD1 for D (5 bases). The germline CDR1 and CDR2 sequences are MNHEY and SVGEGT. The CDR3 has 16 amino acids. The germline V and J ends were trimmed by 8 bases and 0 bases, with 19 bases remaining between them. The CDR3 nucleotides are TGTGCCAGCGGGGATGGGGGATTTTCGGCTAACTATGGCTACACCTTC. This translates into CASGDGGFSANYGYTF.

This chain uses TRBV2 with TRBJ2-7; D might be TRBD2 (5 bases). V gave up 4 bases and J gave up 0 bases, with 13 bases separating them. The CDR3 loop spans 15 amino acids. Germline lookup yields CDR1 SNHLY and CDR2 FYNNEI. This chain's CDR3 is CASSVKDSSSYEQYF. The CDR3 DNA sequence: TGTGCCAGCAGTGTAAAGGACTCGAGCTCCTACGAGCAGTACTTC.

The gene calls are TRBV20-1 and TRBJ1-4, with a possible D match to TRBD1 (5 bases). This CDR3 is 13 amino acids long. The germline V and J ends were trimmed by 5 bases and 7 bases, with 14 bases remaining between them. Germline V gene data show CDR1 as DFQATT and CDR2 as SNEGSKA (reference sequence). The CDR3 sequence is CSALRGEGEKLFF. The CDR3 DNA is TGCAGTGCTTTAAGGGGTGAGGGTGAAAAACTGTTTTTT.

J is TRBJ2-3 and V is TRBV6-1; D might be TRBD1 (5 bases). V was trimmed by 4 bases and J by 0 bases, leaving 11 bases between them. CDR1 is MNHNS, CDR2 SASEGT, per germline. The CDR3 runs 15 residues. The chain's CDR3 is CASSGRQSSTDTQYF. CDR3 in DNA: TGTGCCAGCAGTGGCCGACAGTCTAGCACAGATACGCAGTATTTT.

This clonotype was detected only a few times. The V and J genes are TRBV18 and TRBJ1-1; no firm D call. The CDR3 is 14 residues long. The V gene's germline CDR1 is KGHSH and CDR2 LQKENI. V was shortened by 3 bases and J by 2 bases, with 10 bases between the two germline ends. The CDR3, as DNA: TGTGCCAGCTCACCTCCGGGAGGTAACACTGAAGCTTTCTTT. As protein: CASSPPGGNTEAFF.

The chain couples TRBV20-1 to TRBJ1-1; D may be TRBD1 (6 bases). CDR3 length: 13 residues. The V gene lost 7 bases and the J gene lost 1 base, with 13 bases spanning the gap. Germline V gene data show CDR1 as DFQATT and CDR2 as SNEGSKA (reference sequence). The chain's CDR3 is CSVRGGQNTEAFF. In DNA form, the CDR3 reads TGCAGTGTCAGGGGCGGGCAGAACACTGAAGCTTTCTTT.

The rearrangement uses TRBV7-9 and TRBJ2-5, with no clear D. Trimming stripped 5 bases from V and 0 bases from J, with 16 bases between. The CDR3 has 16 amino acids. CDR1 is SEHNR and CDR2 is FQNEAQ in the germline V gene (reference sequence). The CDR3 region is CASSPVQWLYQETQYF. DNA for the CDR3: TGTGCCAGCAGCCCAGTTCAATGGCTGTACCAAGAGACCCAGTACTTC.

The chain recombines TRBV6-4 with TRBJ1-5, with D tentatively TRBD1 (6 bases). Deletions cut 7 bases from V and 4 bases from J, with 8 bases between. Germline V lookup: CDR1 MRHNA, CDR2 SNTAGT. The CDR3 is 12 residues long. CDR3 sequence: CASNRGNQPQHF. The CDR3 DNA sequence: TGTGCCAGCAATAGGGGGAATCAGCCCCAGCATTTT.

The genes are TRBV7-2 and TRBJ2-7; 9 bases are shared with TRBD2. The CDR3 has 17 amino acids. The V gene's germline CDR1 is SGHTA and CDR2 FQGNSA. The V gene end was trimmed by 1 base and the J gene end by 6 bases; junction bases not matched to a gene: 13. Written as DNA, the CDR3 is TGTGCCAGCAGCTTAGTTTTTGGCGGGAGGGCCCAGGGCGAGCAGTACTTC. It is translated as CASSLVFGGRAQGEQYF. The full variable domain, its missing parts supplied by reference TRBV7-2 and TRBJ2-7, is GAGVSQSPSNKVTEKGKDVELRCDPISGHTALYWYRQSLGQGLEFLIYFQGNSAPDKSGLPSDRFSAERTGGSVSTLTIQRTQQEDSAVYLCASSLVFGGRAQGEQYFGPGTRLTVT.

V gene TRBV29-1 combines with J gene TRBJ2-3; D gene ambiguous. Between the trimmed V and J ends, which lost 6 bases and 6 bases, there was a span of 7 bases. The germline CDR1 and CDR2 sequences are SQVTM and ANQGSEA. The CDR3 runs to 10 residues. The CDR3 spells CSVKGDTQYF. The CDR3 DNA follows: TGCAGCGTAAAAGGGGATACGCAGTATTTT.

The chain uses TRBV6-2 or TRBV6-3 and TRBJ2-5, with 7 bases matching TRBD1. The germline V gene encodes CDR1 MNHEY and CDR2 SVGEGT. This CDR3 is 14 amino acids long. Trimming took 5 bases from V and 0 from J; bases not matched to a gene: 3. As DNA, the CDR3 is TGTGCCAGCAGTCCGACAGGGTACCAAGAGACCCAGTACTTC. Amino acids: CASSPTGYQETQYF.